This T cell receptor (beta chain) originates from a study of tumor-infiltrating lymphocytes in localized non-small cell lung cancer. Study summary: Tumor tissue and non-adjacent uninvolved lung came from each patient.

Some clones are missing from TCRdb's copy, which holds only in-frame ones; the method was immunoSEQ multiplex PCR. The repertoire holds roughly 9,000 clones, with around 73% as singletons. This clone was counted a few times. Its antigen is unknown. Points from the study as a whole: Higher tumor T cell infiltration than in uninvolved lung was supported by TCRbeta sequencing. IM1 and IM2 tumors showed no difference in T-cell fraction.

This TCR was recovered from a human donor with non-small cell lung cancer. Sequenced material: lung tumor tissue.

The CDR3 DNA reads as TGTGCCAGTAGTGGGGGGACTGATCAGCAGTACTTC. Translated, it gives CASSGGTDQQYF. The rearrangement uses TRBV19 and TRBJ2-7; possibly TRBD2 for D (6 bases). CDR3 size: 12 residues. Germline values: CDR1 LNHDA, CDR2 SQIVND (reference sequence). Trimming pared 5 bases from V and 8 bases from J, leaving 13 bases between.